This T cell receptor (beta chain) was sequenced during a study of monozygotic twins with cystic fibrosis. Overall study results and limits: V usage most resembled the co-twin in 13 of 16 pairs. Low clonality (median roughly 0.0087) suggested a mostly naive repertoire.

Turning to this clone: Its antigen is not identified.

Germline V CDR1 and CDR2: LNHNV, YYDKDF (reference sequence). With 0 bases removed from V and 4 bases from J, the gap between germline ends came to 13 bases. The CDR3 covers 16 residues. The assay was immunoSEQ multiplex PCR, and TCRdb's table has in-frame clones only and misses some. The repertoire has over 20,000 clones, about 97% of them found once; the top ten carry 0.13% to 0.15%. This clonotype originated in a girl aged 5 to 17 with cystic fibrosis. The gene calls are TRBV15 and TRBJ1-3; possible D gene TRBD1, 5 bases. Material: blood. The CDR3 reads CATSRDRGTGGNTIYF. CDR3 bases: TGTGCCACCAGCAGAGACCGAGGGACGGGAGGAAACACCATATATTTT.